The 15 T cell receptor beta chains below come from one sample, sequenced in a study of blood T cell repertoires in COVID-19 (dated by TCRdb to the early 2020s). The library was produced with the immunoSEQ multiplex PCR assay. TCRdb obtained this table from immuneACCESS and retained in-frame rearrangements with V and J assigned. These tables miss some clones; where compared with another copy, unresolved V genes account for less than half of the shortfall, and the remainder is unexplained. This sample lists around 320,000 clones; around 90% were detected once. The top ten clones comprise approximately 4.5% of the sample. The specimen was PBMCs or T cells enriched from blood (not recorded which). The receptors stem from a young woman with acute COVID-19.

The chain uses TRBV3-1 (or the pseudogene TRBV3-2) and TRBJ1-2, with a tentative D call TRBD1 (5 bases). Germline CDR1 LGHDT, CDR2 YNNKEL (reference sequence). The length of the CDR3 is 16 residues. V was shortened by 0 bases and J by 4 bases, with 15 bases between the two germline ends. The CDR3 DNA sequence: TGTGCCAGCAGCCAAGAGGAGGGGTTGGTGGGCTATGGCTACACCTTC. Residues: CASSQEEGLVGYGYTF.

This chain joins TRBV7-9 and TRBJ2-7, with D unclear. The CDR3 extends over 14 amino acids. V shed 2 bases and J shed 4 bases, with 12 bases lying between them. Germline values: CDR1 SEHNR, CDR2 FQNEAQ (reference sequence). CDR3 coding DNA: TGTGCCAGCAGCTTACAGTCACAGCCTTACGAGCAGTACTTC. It is translated as CASSLQSQPYEQYF.

This clone was counted a few times. The chain uses TRBV27 and TRBJ2-1; the match to TRBD1 covers 12 bases. Unmatched junction bases numbered 7, after V lost 6 bases and J lost 7 bases. Germline V gene sequence: CDR1 MNHEY, CDR2 SMNVEV (reference sequence). The CDR3 is made up of 15 amino acids. The CDR3 sequence: CASRRGQGAENEQFF. The CDR3 DNA reads TGTGCCAGCAGGAGGGGACAGGGGGCGGAAAATGAGCAGTTCTTC.

This clone appeared a few times. The chain has TRBV9 and TRBJ1-6, with D unresolved. CDR1 is SGDLS and CDR2 is YYNGEE in the germline V gene. V was trimmed by 0 bases and J by 0 bases, leaving 7 bases between them. The CDR3 spans 16 residues. The CDR3 loop reads CASSVDGSSYNSPLHF. The CDR3 coding sequence is TGTGCCAGCAGCGTAGACGGGAGCTCCTATAATTCACCCCTCCACTTT.

The rearrangement joins TRBV29-1 to TRBJ2-1, with 7 bases aligning to TRBD1. CDR1 is SQVTM and CDR2 is ANQGSEA in the germline V gene. V shed 3 bases, J shed 9 bases, and the junction held 17 bases outside the gene matches. This CDR3 has 16 amino acids. DNA for the CDR3: TGCAGCGTTGAGGCCGGAAATGAGGGGGCCTACGGTGAGCAGTTCTTC. It yields the protein CSVEAGNEGAYGEQFF.

The chain carries TRBV5-1 and TRBJ1-5, with D possibly being TRBD1 (6 bases). V was pared by 0 bases and J by 6 bases, with 13 bases between. Germline V CDR1 and CDR2: SGHRS, YFSETQ. This CDR3 is 15 amino acids long. The CDR3 region is CASSLAPGDGQPQHF. In nucleotides, the CDR3 is TGCGCCAGCAGCTTGGCCCCAGGGGATGGTCAGCCCCAGCATTTT.

In nucleotides, the CDR3 is TGCGCCAGCAGCCAAGATGCCGGGAAGATGAACACTGAAGCTTTCTTT. Protein sequence: CASSQDAGKMNTEAFF. The rearrangement joins TRBV4-1 to TRBJ1-1; D uncertain. With 0 bases removed from V and 0 bases from J, the gap between germline ends came to 11 bases. This CDR3 has 16 residues. Germline loops: CDR1 MGHRA, CDR2 YSYEKL.

The rearrangement links TRBV2 to TRBJ2-7, with a tentative D call TRBD2 (5 bases). V dropped 2 bases and J dropped 2 bases, with 13 bases sitting between them. Looked up from germline, CDR1 is SNHLY and CDR2 is FYNNEI. The CDR3 length is 15 residues. The CDR3 DNA reads as TGTGCCAGCAGTGAATCTCGAGGGTACCCCTACGAGCAGTACTTC. Translation: CASSESRGYPYEQYF.

The DNA for the CDR3 is TGTGCCAGCAGCTCACAGCGGGAGGGGGACCGCACAGATACGCAGTATTTT. As protein: CASSSQREGDRTDTQYF. This chain links TRBV28 with TRBJ2-3, with TRBD2 matching 10 bases. Germline CDR1 MDHEN, CDR2 SYDVKM. There are 17 residues in the CDR3. The trim removed 6 bases at V and 1 base at J, leaving 10 bases unmatched.

The V call is TRBV28, the J call TRBJ1-4; no clear D. CDR3 length: 15 residues. Trimming left V 7 bases short and J 0 bases short, with 12 bases between. Germline lookup yields CDR1 MDHEN and CDR2 SYDVKM. DNA for the CDR3: TGTGCCAGCACCCATCGCGGGGCAACTAATGAAAAACTGTTTTTT. This gives the protein CASTHRGATNEKLFF.

This clone was seen just once. The gene calls are TRBV13 and TRBJ1-6; D call uncertain. This CDR3 region has 14 residues. Germline CDR1 and CDR2: PRHDT and FYEKMQ (reference sequence). The V end was cut by 7 bases, the J end by 11 bases, with 18 bases between. CDR3 nucleotide sequence: TGTGCCAGCACCCTCGAAGACAAACGAACACCCCTCCACTTT. It translates to CASTLEDKRTPLHF.

DNA of the CDR3: TGTGCCAGCAGTTTACGGGTGAATGGCTACACCTTC. It yields the protein CASSLRVNGYTF. V and J are TRBV28 and TRBJ1-2; D not certain. The CDR3 loop spans 12 amino acids. The V and J ends lost 2 bases and 6 bases respectively, with 7 bases between them. Germline V CDR1 and CDR2: MDHEN, SYDVKM.

The J gene is TRBJ1-5, the V gene TRBV7-2, with D possibly TRBD1 on 6 matching bases. Germline V gives CDR1 SGHTA, CDR2 FQGNSA. This CDR3 contains 15 residues. Trimming took 0 bases from V and 6 from J, leaving 12 bases between them. DNA of the CDR3: TGTGCCAGCAGCTTAGCGCTGACAGGTAGTCAGCCCCAGCATTTT. Translation gives CASSLALTGSQPQHF. Full variable domain (remainder filled in from reference TRBV7-2 and TRBJ1-5): GAGVSQSPSNKVTEKGKDVELRCDPISGHTALYWYRQSLGQGLEFLIYFQGNSAPDKSGLPSDRFSAERTGGSVSTLTIQRTQQEDSAVYLCASSLALTGSQPQHFGDGTRLSIL.

The CDR3 protein is CASSPPGGRIDEQFF. The DNA of the CDR3 is TGCGCCAGCAGCCCTCCGGGCGGGAGGATCGATGAGCAGTTCTTC. This chain connects TRBV5-1 to TRBJ2-1, with 8 bases fitting TRBD2. There are 15 residues in the CDR3. V shed 4 bases, J shed 8 bases, and the junction held 11 bases outside the gene matches. Germline assignment: CDR1 SGHRS and CDR2 YFSETQ.

The rearrangement joins TRBV19 to TRBJ1-3; TRBD1 agrees at 10 bases. V shed 4 bases, J shed 0 bases, and the junction held 9 bases outside the gene matches. The germline V gene has CDR1 LNHDA and CDR2 SQIVND (reference sequence). CDR3 size: 18 residues. The CDR3 loop is CASSSGQGVLSSGNTIYF. In DNA form, the CDR3 reads TGTGCCAGTAGTAGCGGACAGGGGGTCCTCAGCTCTGGAAACACCATATATTTT.